This is a list of T cell receptor beta chains from one sample in a study of blood T cell repertoires in COVID-19. Clones were read by immunoSEQ multiplex PCR, and TCRdb kept only the in-frame ones, dropping some. The profile shows 200,000 to 250,000 clones, roughly 89% of them singletons. Source material: PBMCs or T cells enriched from blood (not recorded which). Source of these receptors: a young woman who had recovered from COVID-19. CDR3s include the opening cysteine and the closing phenylalanine or tryptophan. The D gene is left open where the match is weak. Where a row states a size, it is once, few, many or the class of an expanded clone; other rows omit it.

TRBV18	.	TRBJ1-5	TRBD1	TGTGCCAGCTCACCTTCTCGGACAGGGTCTAATCAGCCCCAGCATTTT	CASSPSRTGSNQPQHF
TRBV7-2	.	TRBJ2-3	TRBD2	TGTGCCAGCAGCTTACGCTGGTCCGGGACTAGGACGGTGGATACGCAGTATTTT	CASSLRWSGTRTVDTQYF
TRBV28	.	TRBJ2-7	TRBD2	TGTGCCAGCAGTCCCGGACTAGCGGGAGGGCCACACGAGCAGTACTTC	CASSPGLAGGPHEQYF
TRBV6-5	.	TRBJ1-1	TRBD1	TGTGCCGAATTCGGTGGGACAGGGTTAGTGTTT	CAEFGGTGLVF
TRBV5-1	.	TRBJ2-1	TRBD2	TGCGCCAGCAGCTCCCTAGCGGGTACCTACAATGAGCAGTTCTTC	CASSSLAGTYNEQFF
TRBV7-9	.	TRBJ2-2	.	TGTGCCAGCAGCTTGAGCGGGGAGCTGTTTTTT	CASSLSGELFF
TRBV5-4	.	TRBJ1-2	.	TGTGCCAGCAGCTTGGGTGGCACCTCCGGCTACACCTTC	CASSLGGTSGYTF
TRBV3-1/TRBV3-2	.	TRBJ1-2	TRBD1	TGTGCCAGCAGCCCGGGACAGGGGCGGTACTATGGCTACACCTTC	CASSPGQGRYYGYTF
TRBV9	.	TRBJ2-1	TRBD2	TGTGCCAGCAGCCCTCGTGGGCTAGCGGACAATGAGCAGTTCTTC	CASSPRGLADNEQFF
TRBV15	once	TRBJ1-1	.	TGTGCCACCAGCAGAGAAGAGTCCACCCGTGAAGCTTTCTTT	CATSREESTREAFF
TRBV30	.	TRBJ1-2	TRBD1	TGTGCCTGGATCCCGGGACAGAACTATGGCTACACCTTC	CAWIPGQNYGYTF
TRBV19	.	TRBJ2-1	TRBD1	TGTGCCAGTGGAGGACAGGGATCGTACAATGAGCAGTTCTTC	CASGGQGSYNEQFF
TRBV6-2/TRBV6-3	.	TRBJ2-7	.	TGTGCCAGCAGTCGGGACACCACGGTGGAGCAGTACTTC	CASSRDTTVEQYF
TRBV27	.	TRBJ1-2	.	TGTGCCAGCAGTCCCCTTGGGGGAGGGGGGGTTCACGGCTACACCTTC	CASSPLGGGGVHGYTF
TRBV11-2	.	TRBJ2-7	TRBD2	TGTGCCAGCAGCTTAGGGATAGCGGGCGCCTACGAGCAGTACTTC	CASSLGIAGAYEQYF
TRBV7-7	.	TRBJ2-5	TRBD2	TGTGCTAGCAGCTTAGTGACTAGCGACTCGGTAATAGGAGAGACCCAGTACTTC	CASSLVTSDSVIGETQYF
TRBV5-6	.	TRBJ2-1	.	TGTGCCAGCAGCTTGGCCGGCCAGGTCCGACTAAGTGAGCAGTTCTTC	CASSLAGQVRLSEQFF
TRBV12-2	.	TRBJ1-5	.	TGTGCAAGTCGCTCACCAGGGCAGTTCGGCAATCAGCCCCAGCATTTT	CASRSPGQFGNQPQHF
TRBV5-6	.	TRBJ2-7	.	TGTGCCAGCAGCGGGGCCTTTGCCTACGAGCAGTACTTC	CASSGAFAYEQYF
TRBV7-7	.	TRBJ1-5	.	TGTGCTAGCAGCCTCAATCAGCCCCAGCATTTT	CASSLNQPQHF
TRBV29-1	.	TRBJ2-3	.	TGCAGCGTAGCCGGGGAGGCAGGGCAGTATTTT	CSVAGEAGQYF
TRBV18	.	TRBJ1-5	.	TGTGCCAGCTCACCCTCGGGGGGGAGGGAGCAGCCCCAGCATTTT	CASSPSGGREQPQHF
TRBV19	.	TRBJ1-2	.	TGTGCCAGTAGTATTCAACAGGCCTATGGCTACACCTTC	CASSIQQAYGYTF
TRBV7-9	.	TRBJ1-1	.	TGTGCCAGCAGCTTTCCCGGCGGGGGCTCCGGGGCTGAAGCTTTCTTT	CASSFPGGGSGAEAFF
TRBV7-2	.	TRBJ2-7	.	TGTGCCAGCAGCTTAGCGGCATCTAGCTACGAGCAGTACTTC	CASSLAASSYEQYF
TRBV2	once	TRBJ2-7	.	TGTGCCAGCAGTGAAAATTGGCAATACGAGCAGTACTTC	CASSENWQYEQYF
TRBV19	few	TRBJ1-6	.	TGTGCCAGTAGTATTTCCGCAGATTCACCCCTCCACTTT	CASSISADSPLHF
TRBV7-2	.	TRBJ1-2	.	TGTGCCAGCAGCTTAGGCGCGGGCCCTACAGACGAAGTACGTTACGGCTACACCTTC	CASSLGAGPTDEVRYGYTF
TRBV6-4	.	TRBJ1-1	.	TGTGCCAGCTCCAGCCGCGGGCGGAACGAAATTGAAGCTTTCTTT	CASSSRGRNEIEAFF
TRBV4-2	.	TRBJ2-1	TRBD2	TGTGCCAGCAGCCAATTGGTGACTAGCGGAACCTACAATGAGCAGTTCTTC	CASSQLVTSGTYNEQFF
TRBV2	.	TRBJ1-2	TRBD1	TGTGCCAGCGGCGGACAGGACTATGGCTACACCTTC	CASGGQDYGYTF
TRBV7-2	once	TRBJ1-5	.	TGTGCCAGCAGCCCCTGGGGGGATAGCAATCAGCCCCAGCATTTT	CASSPWGDSNQPQHF
TRBV5-1	once	TRBJ2-7	TRBD2	TGCGCCAGCAGCGGGAGGACCGGGAGGGTGGTCGAGCAGTACTTC	CASSGRTGRVVEQYF
TRBV19	.	TRBJ1-2	.	TGTGCCAGTAGTCGGGACACAGCTAACTATGGCTACACCTTC	CASSRDTANYGYTF
TRBV2	.	TRBJ1-1	.	TGTGCCAGCAGCACCCTTCGGGAGGCAAACACTGAAGCTTTCTTT	CASSTLREANTEAFF
TRBV5-4	.	TRBJ2-7	TRBD2	TGTGCCAGCAGCAAGGCCGGGACTAGCTACGAGCAGTACTTC	CASSKAGTSYEQYF
TRBV11-2	.	TRBJ1-3	.	TGTGCCAGCAGCTTTTTGGCAGACTCTGGAAACACCATATATTTT	CASSFLADSGNTIYF
TRBV11-1	.	TRBJ2-1	TRBD2	TGTGCCAGCAGCTCGAGCGGGAGGGCGTACAATGAGCAGTTCTTC	CASSSSGRAYNEQFF
TRBV30	.	TRBJ1-4	.	TGTGCCTGGAGTGCCAGAGAAAAACTGTTTTTT	CAWSAREKLFF
TRBV9	.	TRBJ1-5	.	TGTGCCAGCAGCTTAGGCGGGGTCAATCAGCCCCAGCATTTT	CASSLGGVNQPQHF
TRBV3-1/TRBV3-2	.	TRBJ2-1	.	TGTGCCAGCAGCCAAGACGGAATAGCCTCCTACAATGAGCAGTTCTTC	CASSQDGIASYNEQFF
TRBV5-1	.	TRBJ1-2	.	TGCGCCAGCAGCTTGGGCGGGACCTCCCTGAACTATGGCTACACTTTC	CASSLGGTSLNYGYTF
TRBV29-1	.	TRBJ1-2	TRBD1	TGCAGCGTTGTGAGACAGGGGGACTATGGCTACACCTTC	CSVVRQGDYGYTF
TRBV6-5	.	TRBJ1-1	.	TGTGCCAGCACCGGTAGTATGAACACTGAAGCTTTCTTT	CASTGSMNTEAFF